The 29 T cell receptor beta chains reported below all come from one sample, sequenced in a study of cytomegalovirus exposure and HLA in healthy donors. The PCR had 60 Vbeta and 13 Jbeta primers. TCRdb's table, derived via immunoSEQ multiplex PCR, lists solely in-frame clones and lacks some. The sample lists 100,000 to 150,000 clones, roughly 79% seen once, with about 2.5% in the top ten. Sequences were obtained from PBMCs. These receptors came from a boy aged 2 to 9 in good health and CMV-seronegative.

V gene TRBV19 combines with J gene TRBJ1-1, with 7 bases lining up with TRBD1. The CDR3 sequence is 15 residues long. Trimming took 1 base from V and 4 from J; bases not matched to a gene: 6. Germline CDR1 reads LNHDA; CDR2 reads SQIVND (reference sequence). CDR3: CASSIVPGGITEAFF. As DNA, the CDR3 is TGTGCCAGTAGTATAGTCCCAGGGGGTATCACTGAAGCTTTCTTT.

The V and J genes are TRBV7-2 and TRBJ1-2; no clear D. The V gene lost 5 bases and the J gene lost 2 bases, with 6 bases spanning the gap. This CDR3 region has 12 residues. CDR1 is SGHTA and CDR2 is FQGNSA in the germline V gene. CDR3: CASSLLNYGYTF. DNA of the CDR3: TGTGCCAGCAGCCTCCTAAACTATGGCTACACCTTC. The entire variable domain, with the rest obtained from reference TRBV7-2 and TRBJ1-2, is as follows: GAGVSQSPSNKVTEKGKDVELRCDPISGHTALYWYRQSLGQGLEFLIYFQGNSAPDKSGLPSDRFSAERTGGSVSTLTIQRTQQEDSAVYLCASSLLNYGYTFGSGTRLTVV.

This chain joins TRBV20-1 and TRBJ2-1; D is perhaps TRBD2 (7 bases). Deletions cut 5 bases from V and 16 bases from J, with 18 bases between. This CDR3 region has 11 residues. Germline V gives CDR1 DFQATT, CDR2 SNEGSKA (reference sequence). CDR3 sequence: CSALGGAKGFF. CDR3 sequence (DNA): TGCAGTGCTCTGGGGGGGGCCAAAGGATTCTTC.

This clone was counted between two and nine times. J is TRBJ1-4 and V is TRBV2, with a tentative D call TRBD1 (6 bases). The germline V and J ends were trimmed by 6 bases and 8 bases, with 28 bases remaining between them. The CDR3 spans 18 residues. CDR1 and CDR2 from the germline V gene are SNHLY and FYNNEI. The CDR3 sequence: CASRSPTGTPSGKEKLFF. The CDR3 DNA reads as TGTGCCAGCAGGAGTCCGACCGGGACACCGTCGGGAAAAGAAAAACTGTTTTTT.

V gene TRBV4-1 combines with J gene TRBJ1-2; D not certain. The CDR3 is 15 amino acids. CDR1 is MGHRA, CDR2 YSYEKL, per germline. Trimming shortened V by 6 bases and J by 2 bases, and 16 bases separated the two germline ends. The CDR3 nucleotides read TGCGCCAGCAGGCCTCAAACGACAAACAACTATGGCTACACCTTC. As protein: CASRPQTTNNYGYTF.

The rearrangement links TRBV2 to TRBJ1-2; no firm D call. This CDR3 comprises 12 residues. Trimming shortened V by 6 bases and J by 3 bases, and 8 bases separated the two germline ends. The V gene's germline CDR1 is SNHLY and CDR2 FYNNEI. In nucleotides, the CDR3 is TGTGCCAGCAGCGGGGAGGACTATGGCTACACCTTC. Encoded protein: CASSGEDYGYTF.

This clone was detected once. CDR3 sequence reads: CASSGGQGAFSEAFF. The CDR3 DNA is TGTGCCAGCTCAGGAGGACAGGGGGCCTTCAGTGAAGCTTTCTTT. The V gene is TRBV18, the J gene TRBJ1-1; 11 bases line up with TRBD1. V trimming: 5 bases; J trimming: 7 bases; junction bases outside the gene matches: 9. The CDR3 is 15 residues long. Germline loops: CDR1 KGHSH, CDR2 LQKENI. Combining the CDR3 with reference TRBV18 and TRBJ1-1 gives the whole variable domain NAGVMQNPRHLVRRRGQEARLRCSPMKGHSHVYWYRQLPEEGLKFMVYLQKENIIDESGMPKERFSAEFPKEGPSILRIQQVVRGDSAAYFCASSGGQGAFSEAFFGQGTRLTVV.

The chain recombines TRBV9 with TRBJ2-5; 13 nucleotides line up with TRBD2. This CDR3 comprises 16 residues. Unmatched junction bases numbered 8, after V lost 3 bases and J lost 6 bases. Looked up from germline, CDR1 is SGDLS and CDR2 is YYNGEE. The CDR3 sequence: CASSEGLAGSQKTQYF. The CDR3 DNA sequence: TGTGCCAGCAGCGAGGGACTAGCGGGGTCTCAGAAGACCCAGTACTTC.

This clone was picked up a small number of times. CDR3 residues: CASSIQGGPQETQYF. The CDR3 DNA follows: TGTGCCAGCAGCATTCAGGGTGGGCCACAAGAGACCCAGTACTTC. The V and J genes are TRBV7-3 and TRBJ2-5, with a possible D match to TRBD1 (5 bases). Germline CDR1 and CDR2: SGHTA and FQGTGA. This CDR3 has 15 residues. Trimming stripped 5 bases from V and 2 bases from J, with 15 bases between.

This clone occurred a few times. The chain has TRBV10-2 and TRBJ1-1; D remains ambiguous. The germline V gene encodes CDR1 WSHSY and CDR2 SAAADI. V lost 8 bases and J 3 bases, leaving 10 bases between the germline ends. This CDR3 region has 12 residues. CDR3 coding DNA: TGCGCCAGCGGTCCCAGGCACACTGAAGCTTTCTTT. This translates into CASGPRHTEAFF.

The chain combines TRBV6-1 with TRBJ1-5; possible D gene TRBD1, 6 bases. This CDR3 is built from 14 residues. Germline loops: CDR1 MNHNS, CDR2 SASEGT. Trimming removed 4 bases at V and 5 bases at J, with 12 bases between. The DNA for the CDR3 is TGTGCCAGCAGTGGAGGGGGAACTTATCAGCCCCAGCATTTT. This codes for CASSGGGTYQPQHF.

The chain recombines TRBV4-3 with TRBJ1-2, with D uncertain. The V end lost 2 bases, the J end lost 0 bases, and 13 bases lay between the germline ends. The germline V gene encodes CDR1 LGHNA and CDR2 YSLEER. The CDR3 covers 16 residues. The CDR3 nucleotides are TGCGCCAGCAGCCAACTGGTCGACACCCCTAACTATGGCTACACCTTC. It translates to CASSQLVDTPNYGYTF.

The chain employs TRBV4-1 and TRBJ2-1; 8 bases are shared with TRBD1. The germline V gene encodes CDR1 MGHRA and CDR2 YSYEKL. With 4 bases clipped from V and 2 bases from J, the junction kept 10 bases outside the gene matches. This CDR3 region has 17 residues. This CDR3 reads CASSPKIGQGAYNEQFF. CDR3 bases: TGCGCCAGCAGCCCCAAGATAGGACAGGGCGCCTACAATGAGCAGTTCTTC.

The V and J genes are TRBV16 and TRBJ2-6; possible D gene TRBD1, 5 bases. The CDR3 consists of 18 residues. The germline V gene has CDR1 KGHSY and CDR2 FQNENV. V lost 0 bases and J 1 base, leaving 13 bases between the germline ends. The CDR3 sequence: CASSQSSRVDSGANVLTF. CDR3 nucleotides: TGTGCCAGCAGCCAATCGTCCAGGGTAGATTCTGGGGCCAACGTCCTGACTTTC.

The chain couples TRBV6-5 to TRBJ2-3; no clear D. CDR1 MNHEY and CDR2 SVGAGI come from the germline V gene. The CDR3 runs 14 residues. The V gene lost 4 bases and the J gene lost 2 bases, with 10 bases spanning the gap. The CDR3 loop reads CASSSSFYTDTQYF. CDR3 DNA: TGTGCCAGCAGTTCGTCCTTTTACACAGATACGCAGTATTTT.

The rearrangement links TRBV6-4 to TRBJ1-5; 9 positions match TRBD1. V dropped 2 bases and J dropped 3; count of bases not matched to a gene: 5. Germline values: CDR1 MRHNA, CDR2 SNTAGT. The CDR3 sequence is 16 residues long. DNA for the CDR3: TGTGCCAGCAGTGACCATGGACAGGGGCTCAATCAGCCCCAGCATTTT. Translating gives CASSDHGQGLNQPQHF.

The chain has TRBV7-2 and TRBJ1-5, with 9 bases identical to TRBD1. V lost 5 bases, J lost 2 bases, and 7 bases stayed unmatched. The germline V gene has CDR1 SGHTA and CDR2 FQGNSA. The CDR3 extends over 16 amino acids. The CDR3 protein is CASSLDRGGGNQPQHF. In DNA form, the CDR3 reads TGTGCCAGCAGCCTGGACAGGGGCGGCGGCAATCAGCCCCAGCATTTT.

The rearrangement joins TRBV6-5 to TRBJ2-6, with TRBD2 as a possible D gene (5 bases). V gave up 2 bases and J gave up 2 bases, with 7 bases separating them. The CDR3 is 15 amino acids. Germline-derived CDR1 and CDR2 are MNHEY and SVGAGI. As DNA, the CDR3 is TGTGCCAGCAGTTACGAGGGTGCTGGGGCCAACGTCCTGACTTTC. Protein product: CASSYEGAGANVLTF.

This clone was recorded once. The J gene is TRBJ2-3, the V gene TRBV4-1; 11 bases fit TRBD2. J gave up 4 bases and V 4 bases, and 13 bases lay outside the gene matches. CDR1 is MGHRA and CDR2 is YSYEKL in the germline V gene. This CDR3 comprises 18 residues. The CDR3 region has the DNA TGCGCCAGCAGCCCCCTGATCATAGCGGGAGGGCCGCCAGATACGCAGTATTTT. Translating gives CASSPLIIAGGPPDTQYF.

The chain is built from TRBV29-1 and TRBJ2-4; weak D call: TRBD2 (7 bases). The CDR3 is 13 residues long. V was cut by 3 bases and J by 6 bases, with 12 bases left in between. Germline CDR1 SQVTM, CDR2 ANQGSEA. The CDR3 here is CSVEGGRGNIQYF. CDR3 DNA sequence: TGCAGCGTTGAGGGGGGGCGCGGAAACATTCAGTACTTC.

V gene TRBV11-2 combines with J gene TRBJ2-7; D perhaps matches TRBD2 (7 bases). The CDR3 consists of 16 residues. The V gene lost 3 bases and the J gene lost 2 bases, with 17 bases spanning the gap. The germline gives CDR1 SGHAT, CDR2 FQNNGV. CDR3 DNA sequence: TGTGCCAGCAGCTTGTCGGGGGGCTTACCCCCCTACGAGCAGTACTTC. It encodes CASSLSGGLPPYEQYF.

This clone was observed a handful of times. The genes are TRBV5-1 and TRBJ2-5, with 10 bases identical to TRBD2. The V gene's germline CDR1 is SGHRS and CDR2 YFSETQ. The CDR3 runs 17 residues. V lost 0 bases to trimming and J lost 2 bases; unmatched junction nucleotides: 7. The CDR3 here is CASSLALAAGGQETQYF. The DNA of the CDR3 is TGCGCCAGCAGCTTGGCTTTGGCAGCGGGAGGGCAAGAGACCCAGTACTTC. The whole variable domain, remainder taken from reference TRBV5-1 and TRBJ2-5, is KAGVTQTPRYLIKTRGQQVTLSCSPISGHRSVSWYQQTPGQGLQFLFEYFSETQRNKGNFPGRFSGRQFSNSRSEMNVSTLELGDSALYLCASSLALAAGGQETQYFGPGTRLLVL.

The rearrangement joins TRBV30 to TRBJ1-5; a possible D gene is TRBD1 (6 bases). Germline V gene data show CDR1 as GTSNPN and CDR2 as SVGIG (reference sequence). The CDR3 totals 13 residues. V dropped 5 bases and J dropped 5 bases, with 13 bases sitting between them. As DNA, the CDR3 is TGTGCCTGGGCAGGGGAGTCGGATCAGCCCCAGCATTTT. Protein product: CAWAGESDQPQHF.

The gene calls are TRBV7-9 and TRBJ2-1; the D gene is possibly TRBD2 (5 bases). The CDR3 covers 16 residues. V was trimmed by 5 bases and J by 5 bases, leaving 19 bases between them. Looked up from germline, CDR1 is SEHNR and CDR2 is FQNEAQ (reference sequence). This CDR3 is CASSREGLRRHNEQFF. CDR3 nucleotide sequence: TGTGCCAGCAGCCGCGAGGGTCTCCGACGGCACAATGAGCAGTTCTTC.

The chain has TRBV27 and TRBJ2-7; a weak D match, TRBD1 (5 bases). CDR3 size: 14 residues. Trimming pared 1 base from V and 1 base from J, leaving 8 bases between. The germline V gene has CDR1 MNHEY and CDR2 SMNVEV (reference sequence). CDR3 protein: CASSLWGRSYEQYF. CDR3 bases: TGTGCCAGCAGTTTATGGGGCAGATCCTACGAGCAGTACTTC.

This chain connects TRBV7-9 to TRBJ1-3; D ambiguous. Per germline, CDR1 SEHNR and CDR2 FQNEAQ (reference sequence). The CDR3 loop spans 15 amino acids. V gave up 5 bases and J gave up 3 bases, with 14 bases separating them. CDR3 in DNA: TGTGCCAGCAGCGAAACGACGAGGTTTGGAAACACCATATATTTT. Translation gives CASSETTRFGNTIYF. Together with reference TRBV7-9 and TRBJ1-3, the CDR3 gives the full variable domain: DTGVSQNPRHKITKRGQNVTFRCDPISEHNRLYWYRQTLGQGPEFLTYFQNEAQLEKSRLLSDRFSAERPKGSFSTLEIQRTEQGDSAMYLCASSETTRFGNTIYFGEGSWLTVV.

The chain couples TRBV5-1 to TRBJ2-4; TRBD2 might be the D (6 bases). Germline loops: CDR1 SGHRS, CDR2 YFSETQ. The length of the CDR3 is 15 residues. V gave up 2 bases and J gave up 3 bases, with 12 bases separating them. DNA for the CDR3: TGCGCCAGCAGCTTCGGAGGGATTGACAAAAACATTCAGTACTTC. Protein: CASSFGGIDKNIQYF.

The chain carries TRBV13 and TRBJ1-2; D ambiguous. This CDR3 has 16 residues. Germline V lookup: CDR1 PRHDT, CDR2 FYEKMQ (reference sequence). V lost 0 bases to trimming and J lost 8 bases, with 19 bases between them. The CDR3 sequence: CASSLGLPPITRGYTF. CDR3 bases: TGTGCCAGCAGCTTAGGCCTTCCCCCAATCACGAGGGGCTACACCTTC.

This CDR3 reads CASSTPDRAATNEKLFF. CDR3 bases: TGTGCCAGCAGCACCCCGGACAGGGCGGCAACTAATGAAAAACTGTTTTTT. The chain has TRBV2 and TRBJ1-4; 8 bases map to TRBD1. The CDR3 has 17 residues. Germline-derived CDR1 and CDR2 are SNHLY and FYNNEI. V dropped 6 bases and J dropped 0; count of bases not matched to a gene: 9.